This T cell receptor beta chain was profiled in a study of naive and memory T cell subsets. Findings and caveats of the study: Clonotypes are single alpha or beta chains, not paired receptors. A few larger clonotypes appeared in naive repertoires, especially CD8, possibly memory cells re-expressing CD45RA.

CMV status came from CD4+ IFNgamma after overnight CMV lysate stimulation. The length of the CDR3 is 15 residues. With V trimmed by 6 bases and J by 5 bases, 9 bases remained unmatched. This clonotype was seen many times. Its antigen is unknown. The beta constant-region primer was an equimolar mix of two oligonucleotides covering TRBC1 and TRBC2. The ligated cDNA underwent four PCR rounds using SP2 and nested alpha and beta constant-region primers. The cDNA 3' end received a ligated single-stranded oligonucleotide carrying the SP2 primer and a 12-nucleotide UMI. MiXCR was run by TCRdb on the UMI-ligation and nested PCR reads, yielding one entry per CDR3 protein. The repertoire holds tens of thousands of distinct CDR3 sequences, with around 9% as singletons.

The chain is built from TRBV12-3 or TRBV12-4 and TRBJ2-1; 8 nucleotides agree with TRBD2. Sequences were obtained from naive CD8+ T cells from blood. This clonotype was sampled from a human donor in good health. CDR3 in amino acids: CASRPTGTRHNEQFF. The CDR3 nucleotides read TGTGCCAGCAGGCCGACCGGGACTAGGCACAATGAGCAGTTCTTC.